A single sample is the source of the 27 T cell receptor beta chains below, sequenced in a study of T cell repertoires in cytomegalovirus infection. Their cognate antigens are unknown. TCRdb reprocessed the reads via MiXCR and lists one record per CDR3 protein. The profile shows about a million distinct CDR3 sequences, 30% to 40% of them singletons. The material was cultured CD8+ T cells from PBMCs, obtained from culture after CMV antigen stimulation. These receptors were obtained from a human donor in good health (CMV status not recorded). Some clones in this sample may be carry-over from other donors' samples.

This clonotype was detected many times. The chain carries TRBV7-6 and TRBJ2-2; tentatively, D is TRBD1 (6 bases). The CDR3 is 16 residues long. The germline V gene encodes CDR1 SGHVS and CDR2 FNYEAQ. V was cut by 4 bases and J by 4 bases, with 16 bases left in between. This CDR3 is CASSSGDTVGTGELFF. As DNA, the CDR3 is TGTGCCAGCAGCTCAGGGGACACGGTGGGCACCGGGGAGCTGTTTTTT.

For the CDR3, the DNA is TGTGCCAGCAGCTTATTACAGGGGGGTGATCAGCCCCAGCATTTT. It translates to CASSLLQGGDQPQHF. The V call is TRBV7-3, the J call TRBJ1-5, with 8 nucleotides matching TRBD1. V gave up 2 bases and J gave up 5 bases; unmatched junction bases: 5. CDR1 SGHTA and CDR2 FQGTGA come from the germline V gene. CDR3 size: 15 residues.

This chain links TRBV5-1 with TRBJ2-5; D call uncertain. Trimming removed 1 base at V and 4 bases at J, with 11 bases between. The CDR3 runs 14 residues. In germline, CDR1 is SGHRS, CDR2 YFSETQ. CDR3 sequence (DNA): TGCGCCAGCAGCTTGTACTATACCCTAGAGACCCAGTACTTC. Translated, it gives CASSLYYTLETQYF. The full variable domain, completed using reference TRBV5-1 and TRBJ2-5, is KAGVTQTPRYLIKTRGQQVTLSCSPISGHRSVSWYQQTPGQGLQFLFEYFSETQRNKGNFPGRFSGRQFSNSRSEMNVSTLELGDSALYLCASSLYYTLETQYFGPGTRLLVL.

This clonotype was counted only a few times. The V gene is TRBV7-3, the J gene TRBJ2-1; TRBD2 aligns across 8 bases. CDR1 is SGHTA, CDR2 FQGTGA, per germline. The V and J ends lost 5 bases and 7 bases, in that order; junction bases with no gene match: 10. The CDR3 has 15 residues. The CDR3 protein is CASSPRSGGINEQFF. Here the CDR3 DNA reads TGTGCCAGCAGCCCCCGCAGCGGGGGAATAAATGAGCAGTTCTTC.

J is TRBJ2-1 and V is TRBV19; TRBD2 might be the D (7 bases). Germline assignment: CDR1 LNHDA and CDR2 SQIVND (reference sequence). This CDR3 has 15 residues. With 1 base removed from V and 4 bases from J, the gap between germline ends came to 11 bases. The CDR3 DNA sequence: TGTGCCAGTAGTATAGGGGGGGGGCTGTACAATGAGCAGTTCTTC. Translating gives CASSIGGGLYNEQFF.

This rearrangement joins TRBV6-2 or TRBV6-3 to TRBJ2-7, with 8 bases matching TRBD1. V trimming: 2 bases; J trimming: 7 bases; junction bases outside the gene matches: 7. Germline V CDR1 and CDR2: MNHEY, SVGEGT. The CDR3 contains 14 residues. The CDR3 nucleotides are TGTGCCAGCAGTTACAACCAGGGGGCGATGGAGCAGTACGTC. The encoded protein is CASSYNQGAMEQYV.

The sample holds a few counts of this clonotype. The gene calls are TRBV9 and TRBJ1-1; tentatively, D is TRBD1 (5 bases). Germline V CDR1 and CDR2: SGDLS, YYNGEE. This CDR3 has 15 residues. V dropped 1 base and J dropped 3 bases, with 13 bases sitting between them. The CDR3 nucleotides are TGTGCCAGCAGCGTATCGTCGTGGGGGGACACTGAAGCTTTCTTT. Translating gives CASSVSSWGDTEAFF.

This clonotype was counted once. At one end the junction does not follow the germline gene, possibly because of a read error. The chain carries TRBV19 and TRBJ1-1; no clear D. Germline V gene data show CDR1 as LNHDA and CDR2 as SQIVND (reference sequence). The CDR3 has 14 amino acids. The CDR3 protein is CASSNFGVNIEAFF. The CDR3 nucleotides read TGTGCTAGTAGTAACTTTGGGGTGAACATTGAAGCTTTCTTT.

This rearrangement joins TRBV7-9 to TRBJ2-2; a weak D match, TRBD1 (6 bases). The V gene's germline CDR1 is SEHNR and CDR2 FQNEAQ (reference sequence). Trimming removed 6 bases at V and 6 bases at J, with 20 bases between. The CDR3 is made up of 16 amino acids. DNA for the CDR3: TGTGCCAGCAGACCCCCGGGACATCAATTGGCCGGGGAGCTGTTTTTT. This sequence encodes CASRPPGHQLAGELFF.

The CDR3 reads CASSHDRVVYTF. In DNA, the CDR3 is TGTGCCAGCAGCCACGACAGGGTAGTCTACACCTTC. The chain employs TRBV7-9 and TRBJ1-2, with 7 bases identical to TRBD1. V was clipped by 5 bases and J by 10 bases; unmatched bases: 7. CDR3 length: 12 amino acids. Germline CDR1 is SEHNR and CDR2 is FQNEAQ (reference sequence).

This clonotype was found many times. The V gene is TRBV7-9, the J gene TRBJ1-5, with 10 bases fitting TRBD1. The CDR3 extends over 15 amino acids. Germline lookup yields CDR1 SEHNR and CDR2 FQNEAQ (reference sequence). V gave up 3 bases and J gave up 7 bases; unmatched junction bases: 6. Written as DNA, the CDR3 is TGTGCCAGCAGCTTTGGGACAGGGGTAAAGCAGCCCCAGCATTTT. Amino acids: CASSFGTGVKQPQHF.

V gene TRBV5-6 combines with J gene TRBJ2-2, with a tentative D call TRBD1 (6 bases). This CDR3 region has 15 residues. V shed 2 bases and J shed 2 bases, with 10 bases lying between them. Germline CDR1 SGHDT, CDR2 YYEEEE. The CDR3 reads CASSFGQPNTGELFF. The CDR3 nucleotides are TGTGCCAGCAGCTTCGGACAGCCCAACACCGGGGAGCTGTTTTTT. Filled out from reference TRBV5-6 and TRBJ2-2, the complete variable domain reads DAGVTQSPTHLIKTRGQQVTLRCSPKSGHDTVSWYQQALGQGPQFIFQYYEEEERQRGNFPDRFSGHQFPNYSSELNVNALLLGDSALYLCASSFGQPNTGELFFGEGSRLTVL.

This clonotype showed up just a few times. The rearrangement uses TRBV4-1 and TRBJ1-1; 11 positions match TRBD1. Germline CDR1 is MGHRA and CDR2 is YSYEKL. Trimming removed 4 bases from V and 10 bases from J; junction bases left unmatched: 11. The CDR3 contains 15 residues. CDR3 DNA: TGCGCCAGCAGCCCTCCCCGGGACAGGGGGTTTGGAGCTTTCTTT. Encoded protein: CASSPPRDRGFGAFF.

The J gene is TRBJ1-6, the V gene TRBV20-1; 9 bases agree with TRBD1. This CDR3 comprises 17 residues. The germline V gene has CDR1 DFQATT and CDR2 SNEGSKA (reference sequence). The trim removed 3 bases at V and 0 bases at J, leaving 6 bases unmatched. The CDR3, as DNA: TGCAGTGCTAGGGGACAGGGATTTAGCTCCTATAATTCACCCCTCCACTTT. Its protein is CSARGQGFSSYNSPLHF.

The CDR3 loop is CASSPPPTSTEAFF. CDR3 nucleotide sequence: TGTGCCAGCAGCCCACCACCGACCTCCACTGAAGCTTTCTTT. The V gene is TRBV6-6, the J gene TRBJ1-1; no clear D. V was pared by 6 bases and J by 4 bases, with 15 bases between. CDR1 and CDR2 (germline): MNHNY, SVGAGI (reference sequence). CDR3 size: 14 residues.

The CDR3, as DNA: TGTGCCAGCAGTTTGAGCGTCGGGGATTTGAATAATTCACCCCTCCACTTT. Its translation is CASSLSVGDLNNSPLHF. The J gene is TRBJ1-6, the V gene TRBV27; D remains ambiguous. Trimming removed 3 bases from V and 5 bases from J, with 17 bases in between. From germline, CDR1 is MNHEY and CDR2 SMNVEV (reference sequence). The CDR3 runs to 17 residues.

This clonotype was picked up a small number of times. The rearrangement links TRBV15 to TRBJ2-1, with D uncertain. Germline values: CDR1 LNHNV, CDR2 YYDKDF (reference sequence). The ends were cut back, 0 bases at V and 5 bases at J, with 20 bases in the middle. The CDR3 has 18 residues. The CDR3 sequence is CATSRDPVKTRENNEQFF. CDR3 coding DNA: TGTGCCACCAGCAGAGATCCAGTTAAAACAAGGGAAAACAATGAGCAGTTCTTC.

V and J are TRBV6-2 or TRBV6-3 and TRBJ2-3, with TRBD2 identical over 11 bases. Losses at the gene ends were 5 bases for V and 2 bases for J; bases not matched to a gene: 9. Per germline, CDR1 MNHEY and CDR2 SVGEGT. This CDR3 is 17 amino acids long. The CDR3 DNA reads TGTGCCAGCAGTCCCGCTAGCGGGGGGCGCCACACAGATACGCAGTATTTT. Translation gives CASSPASGGRHTDTQYF.

This chain joins TRBV4-2 and TRBJ2-3; tentatively, D is TRBD1 (5 bases). Trimming shortened V by 0 bases and J by 6 bases, and 13 bases separated the two germline ends. Germline V lookup: CDR1 LGHNA, CDR2 YNFKEQ. This CDR3 has 15 residues. The CDR3 DNA follows: TGTGCCAGCAGCCAAGAAAAGGGGATGCGGGATACGCAGTATTTT. It codes for CASSQEKGMRDTQYF.

The genes are TRBV27 and TRBJ2-2; D call uncertain. This CDR3 spans 13 amino acids. Germline loops: CDR1 MNHEY, CDR2 SMNVEV (reference sequence). V was pared by 4 bases and J by 6 bases, with 9 bases between. CDR3 bases: TGTGCCAGCAGTTCACTGATGGCCGGGGAGCTGTTTTTT. This codes for CASSSLMAGELFF.

The chain uses TRBV11-2 and TRBJ2-7, with D perhaps TRBD2 (6 bases). Germline CDR1 is SGHAT and CDR2 is FQNNGV. This CDR3 has 16 amino acids. V was pared by 0 bases and J by 4 bases, with 16 bases between. CDR3 sequence reads: CASSLELRGYSYEQYV. The DNA for the CDR3 is TGTGCCAGCAGCTTAGAGTTACGGGGGTACTCTTACGAGCAGTACGTC.

The rearrangement uses TRBV27 and TRBJ2-7; D is unclear. From germline, CDR1 is MNHEY and CDR2 SMNVEV (reference sequence). The CDR3 is 13 amino acids. V was clipped by 3 bases and J by 4 bases, with 10 bases between them. CDR3 nucleotides: TGTGCCAGCAGTTTTGTGGACCATTACGAGCAGTACTTC. Encoded protein: CASSFVDHYEQYF.

This clonotype was seen only a few times. The CDR3: CASSLWEGTRDTEAFF. DNA for the CDR3: TGTGCCAGCAGTCTTTGGGAAGGGACAAGGGACACTGAAGCTTTCTTT. This chain uses TRBV11-2 with TRBJ1-1; weak D call: TRBD1 (6 bases). V was cut by 6 bases and J by 3 bases, with 20 bases left in between. Germline V gene lookup returns CDR1 SGHAT and CDR2 FQNNGV. This CDR3 region has 16 residues.

In this sample, this clonotype turned up a few times. The chain's CDR3 is CASSQDITVQETQYF. The CDR3 DNA is TGCGCCAGCAGCCAAGATATAACCGTCCAAGAGACCCAGTACTTC. The V call is TRBV4-1, the J call TRBJ2-5, with unresolved D. CDR1 and CDR2 from the germline V gene are MGHRA and YSYEKL. This CDR3 spans 15 amino acids. V was clipped by 0 bases and J by 1 base, with 9 bases between them.

The gene calls are TRBV7-9 and TRBJ1-1; D not resolved. Germline V gives CDR1 SEHNR, CDR2 FQNEAQ (reference sequence). V lost 4 bases and J lost 1, with 10 bases in between. This CDR3 has 14 residues. CDR3 amino acids: CASSSVGRNTEAFF. CDR3 nucleotides: TGTGCCAGCAGCTCGGTCGGCAGGAACACTGAAGCTTTCTTT.

The gene calls are TRBV29-1 and TRBJ1-1, with D perhaps TRBD1 (5 bases). V lost 3 bases to trimming and J lost 5 bases, with 16 bases between them. Germline-derived CDR1 and CDR2 are SQVTM and ANQGSEA. CDR3 size: 14 residues. The CDR3 loop reads CSVEIGGRLTEAFF. CDR3 DNA: TGCAGCGTTGAGATCGGGGGAAGGTTAACTGAAGCTTTCTTT. The entire variable domain, with the rest obtained from reference TRBV29-1 and TRBJ1-1, is as follows: SAVISQKPSRDICQRGTSLTIQCQVDSQVTMMFWYRQQPGQSLTLIATANQGSEATYESGFVIDKFPISRPNLTFSTLTVSNMSPEDSSIYLCSVEIGGRLTEAFFGQGTRLTVV.

This clonotype was seen a handful of times. The V call is TRBV7-8, the J call TRBJ2-7; D is possibly TRBD2 (5 bases). Germline values: CDR1 SGHVS, CDR2 FQNEAQ. The CDR3 has 14 amino acids. With 1 base removed from V and 2 bases from J, the gap between germline ends came to 9 bases. The CDR3 is CASSLEEAAYEQYV. DNA of the CDR3: TGTGCCAGCAGCTTAGAAGAAGCGGCCTACGAGCAGTACGTC.